This passage covers 9 T cell receptor beta chains from one sample sequenced in a study of T-cell memory formation after mild COVID-19. TCRdb used MiXCR to reprocess the 5' RACE reads, holding one entry per CDR3 protein. Here the sample spans about 200,000 distinct CDR3 sequences, over 7.5% being singletons. The specimen sequenced was PBMCs or a T cell subset sorted from them (not recorded which). All receptors come from a man younger than 35 who had mild COVID-19 (a few samples of this study predate the infection). Cell type and time point are not known.

There are a few counts of this clonotype. The chain has TRBV5-4 and TRBJ1-2; TRBD1 is a possible D gene (6 bases). The germline V and J ends were trimmed by 5 bases and 9 bases, with 23 bases remaining between them. The germline V gene encodes CDR1 SGHNT and CDR2 YYREEE (reference sequence). The CDR3 has 15 amino acids. The CDR3: CASSLEHAGAGSYTF. CDR3 nucleotide sequence: TGTGCCAGCAGTCTCGAACACGCAGGGGCGGGGAGCTACACCTTC.

A few counts support this clonotype. The V gene is TRBV9, the J gene TRBJ2-1, with a tentative D call TRBD1 (5 bases). With 7 bases removed from V and 4 bases from J, the gap between germline ends came to 12 bases. There are 13 residues in the CDR3. The germline CDR1 and CDR2 sequences are SGDLS and YYNGEE. CDR3 residues: CASAGSPYNEQFF. In nucleotides, the CDR3 is TGTGCCAGCGCAGGGTCCCCTTACAATGAGCAGTTCTTC.

Only a few counts were recorded for this clonotype. The rearrangement joins TRBV29-1 to TRBJ2-5, with D maybe TRBD1 (6 bases). The germline V gene encodes CDR1 SQVTM and CDR2 ANQGSEA. The CDR3 is 16 residues long. The V end was cut by 4 bases, the J end by 7 bases, with 25 bases between. DNA of the CDR3: TGCAGCGTTGCTAAGCCATCGACACAGGGCCGAAGGACCCAGTACTTC. Its protein product is CSVAKPSTQGRRTQYF.

This clonotype was observed at least ten times. The chain joins TRBV11-2 to TRBJ2-4, with unresolved D. Looked up from germline, CDR1 is SGHAT and CDR2 is FQNNGV. CDR3 length: 15 amino acids. V lost 5 bases to trimming and J lost 1 base, with 12 bases between them. The CDR3, as DNA: TGTGCCAGCAGCCCGGGTGATAGGGCCAAAAACATTCAGTACTTC. Amino acids: CASSPGDRAKNIQYF.

This clonotype was picked up many times. V gene TRBV30 combines with J gene TRBJ2-3; D is unresolved. Germline-derived CDR1 and CDR2 are GTSNPN and SVGIG (reference sequence). V shed 3 bases and J shed 0 bases, with 10 bases lying between them. The CDR3 is 14 amino acids. CDR3 sequence (DNA): TGTGCCTGGAGGTCCAGCTATAGCACAGATACGCAGTATTTT. Amino acid sequence: CAWRSSYSTDTQYF.

The chain uses TRBV7-2 and TRBJ2-2; 8 positions match TRBD2. V lost 3 bases and J lost 7; bases outside the gene matches: 16. This CDR3 contains 18 residues. Germline assignment: CDR1 SGHTA and CDR2 FQGNSA. The CDR3 bases are TGTGCCAGCAGCTTCAATTTCCGAGCGGGGGCCCTTGGCGGGGAGCTGTTTTTT. This codes for CASSFNFRAGALGGELFF.

This clonotype has more than one count but fewer than ten. This chain uses TRBV7-9 with TRBJ2-1, with D perhaps TRBD1 (6 bases). The CDR3 covers 13 residues. Deletions cut 0 bases from V and 8 bases from J, with 8 bases between. Germline CDR1 SEHNR, CDR2 FQNEAQ (reference sequence). This CDR3 reads CASSLAQGHEQFF. The CDR3 bases are TGTGCCAGCAGCTTAGCACAGGGACATGAGCAGTTCTTC.

This clonotype was counted a few times. The chain employs TRBV12-3 or TRBV12-4 and TRBJ1-1; D is possibly TRBD1 (5 bases). This CDR3 is 12 amino acids long. Trimming shortened V by 7 bases and J by 4 bases, and 10 bases separated the two germline ends. CDR3 coding DNA: TGTGCCAGCACATGGGGGGGCACTGAAGCTTTCTTT. Encoded protein: CASTWGGTEAFF.

This clonotype was detected ten times or more. V gene TRBV7-2 combines with J gene TRBJ1-1, with 7 bases lining up with TRBD1. The V segment lost 5 bases and the J segment 3 bases; nucleotides outside the gene matches: 6. This CDR3 contains 14 residues. The V gene's germline CDR1 is SGHTA and CDR2 FQGNSA. CDR3 in amino acids: CASSVPGQYTEAFF. The CDR3 bases are TGTGCCAGCAGCGTACCGGGACAGTACACTGAAGCTTTCTTT.